This T cell receptor (beta chain) was observed in a study of T cells after yellow fever vaccination. Study-level points and caveats: Clones that expanded after primary vaccination mostly reappeared after the booster (around 96% CD4, about 89% CD8).

This clonotype has a handful of counts. Its antigen remains unknown. Trimming removed 5 bases from V and 2 bases from J; junction bases left unmatched: 9. The germline V gene has CDR1 MNHNS and CDR2 SASEGT. The CDR3 runs to 16 residues. Template-switching 5'RACE yielded the TCR cDNA; a universal primer site and UMIs were added in the process. TCRdb itself ran the 5' RACE reads through MiXCR, one entry per CDR3 protein. The data contain 60,000 to 85,000 distinct CDR3 sequences, about 6.5% of them singletons. The sample in question was CD8+ T cells sorted from PBMCs, obtained approximately 47 days after the first yellow fever vaccination. The chain combines TRBV6-1 with TRBJ2-3, with 8 nucleotides matching TRBD1. The receptor comes from a man aged 18-30 years who received the YFV17D yellow fever vaccine. The CDR3 protein is CASSQNAGGLTDTQYF. The CDR3 DNA is TGTGCCAGCAGTCAAAACGCAGGGGGCCTCACAGATACGCAGTATTTT.